This T cell receptor beta chain was recovered during a study of regulatory T cells in long-lasting Graves disease. Overall study findings and caveats: Newly diagnosed patients had higher TCR diversity than persistent Graves' patients did. More public clonotypes were shared by persistent patients (under 3,000) than by new patients (roughly 910). Peripheral blood, not thyroid tissue, was the sole material studied. When disease was persistent, TRBV28, TRBJ1-2 and TRBJ2-5 were the favored segments.

Investigators prepared the TCR beta libraries by applying iRepertoire HTBI primers and Arm-PCR of CDR3 regions. A single record per CDR3 protein comes from TCRdb applying MiXCR to the multiplex PCR reads. This table has roughly 400,000 distinct CDR3 sequences, about 20% appearing once. Time point defined: persistent/refractory GD, antithyroid drugs over 5 years with positive TRAb. The TCR library used RNA extracted from PBMCs. This clonotype was recorded at least ten times. Its antigen is as yet unknown. The J segment lost 4 bases and the V segment lost 0 bases, leaving 3 bases of the junction unmatched. This CDR3 comprises 15 residues.

Sequenced here: peripheral blood mononuclear cells (PBMCs), sampled when the disease was refractory, from a patient treated with antithyroid drugs. The receptor was derived from a female donor with Graves disease. J is TRBJ2-5 and V is TRBV12-3 or TRBV12-4; 9 nucleotides align to TRBD1. The DNA of the CDR3 is TGTGCCAGCAGTTTAGCGCCGACAGGGGGAGAGACCCAGTACTTC. Translated: CASSLAPTGGETQYF.